The entry that follows covers one T cell receptor beta chain sequence. The target antigen is unknown. The entry originates in a study of identical twins. Study outcomes and limitations: Alpha sequences out of frame and shared by twins had excess low generation probability.

V was trimmed by 6 bases and J by 4 bases, leaving 18 bases between them. CDR3 length equals 15 residues. MiXCR, run by TCRdb on the 5' RACE reads, gives a single entry per CDR3 protein. Altogether 600,000 to 800,000 distinct CDR3 sequences are present, around 21% being singletons, with the ten largest covering 4.3%. Another study also made use of these data, one on T cells expressing NK-cell markers. In that study: CD8+ T cells in more than five donors included dominant NKG2C+ clonotypes at about 1.0-8%.

Sample: PBMCs. The TCR sequence derives from a woman aged 18-29 years in good health. This sequence joins TRBV12-3 or TRBV12-4 and TRBJ1-1; tentative D call: TRBD1 (6 bases). Written as DNA, the CDR3 is TGTGCCAGCAGCGGCCCGTACAGGGTGTCCACTGAAGCTTTCTTT. Its protein is CASSGPYRVSTEAFF.